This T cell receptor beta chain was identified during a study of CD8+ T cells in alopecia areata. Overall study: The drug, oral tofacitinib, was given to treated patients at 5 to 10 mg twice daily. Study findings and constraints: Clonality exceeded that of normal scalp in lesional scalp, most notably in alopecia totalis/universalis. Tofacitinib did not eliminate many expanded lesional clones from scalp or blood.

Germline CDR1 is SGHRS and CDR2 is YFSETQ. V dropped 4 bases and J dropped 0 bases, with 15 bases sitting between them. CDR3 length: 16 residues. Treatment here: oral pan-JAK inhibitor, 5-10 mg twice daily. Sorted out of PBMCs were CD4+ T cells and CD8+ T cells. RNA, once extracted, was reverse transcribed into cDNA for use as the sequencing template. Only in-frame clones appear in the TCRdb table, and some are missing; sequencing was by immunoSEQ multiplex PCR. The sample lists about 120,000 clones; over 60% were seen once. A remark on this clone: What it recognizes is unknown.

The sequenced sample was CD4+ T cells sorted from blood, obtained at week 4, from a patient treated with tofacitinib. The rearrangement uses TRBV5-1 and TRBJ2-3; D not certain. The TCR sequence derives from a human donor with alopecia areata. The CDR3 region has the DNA TGCGCCAGCAGCCCCGGCCGCGCCACGAGCACAGATACGCAGTATTTT. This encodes CASSPGRATSTDTQYF.